Below, 9 T cell receptor beta chains from the same sample are listed, as sequenced in a study of molecular identifiers for immune sequencing clone quantification. One entry per CDR3 protein, called by TCRdb with MiXCR from the PCR reads. The data contain about 640,000 distinct CDR3 sequences, roughly 21% of them singletons. The sample taken for sequencing was naive CD8+ T cells from blood, with Jurkat cell RNA spiked in. Specified subset: FACS-sorted CD8+CD4-CCR7+CD45RA+ naive T cells. These receptor sequences come from a human donor in good health. Some libraries in this study had Jurkat cell RNA spiked in.

This clonotype was seen repeatedly, ten times or more. The chain carries TRBV6-2 or TRBV6-3 and TRBJ2-4; perhaps TRBD2 as D (6 bases). The CDR3 runs to 11 residues. V was trimmed by 11 bases and J by 8 bases, leaving 13 bases between them. Germline V gene sequence: CDR1 MNHEY, CDR2 SVGEGT. The CDR3 nucleotides read TGTGCCGCACGAACGGGGGACATTCAGTACTTC. Protein product: CAARTGDIQYF.

This clonotype occurred once. This could be a read error, since a much larger clone is one nucleotide away. The chain uses TRBV6-6 and TRBJ1-1, with 7 bases identical to TRBD1. CDR3 size: 15 residues. The germline gives CDR1 MNHNY, CDR2 SVGAGI (reference sequence). J gave up 1 base and V 0 bases, and 2 bases lay outside the gene matches. The CDR3 DNA reads as TGTGCCAGCAGTTACTCGGGGGACAGGAACACTGAAGCTTTCTTT. It is translated as CASSYSGDRNTEAFF.

The chain has TRBV7-9 and TRBJ2-5; 12 positions match TRBD2. V lost 5 bases, J lost 6 bases, and 7 bases stayed unmatched. The CDR3 loop spans 15 amino acids. Germline-derived CDR1 and CDR2 are SEHNR and FQNEAQ (reference sequence). Here the CDR3 DNA reads TGTGCCAGCAGCCTACCTAGCGGGAGGGAGAAGACCCAGTACTTC. Its translation: CASSLPSGREKTQYF. Together with reference TRBV7-9 and TRBJ2-5, the CDR3 gives the full variable domain: DTGVSQNPRHKITKRGQNVTFRCDPISEHNRLYWYRQTLGQGPEFLTYFQNEAQLEKSRLLSDRFSAERPKGSFSTLEIQRTEQGDSAMYLCASSLPSGREKTQYFGPGTRLLVL.

This clonotype was counted only a few times. The chain has TRBV13 and TRBJ2-7, with 8 bases identical to TRBD1. This CDR3 has 15 residues. Per germline, CDR1 PRHDT and CDR2 FYEKMQ (reference sequence). V lost 7 bases to trimming and J lost 0 bases; unmatched junction nucleotides: 8. The CDR3: CASMHRGSSSYEQYF. The CDR3 DNA sequence: TGTGCCAGCATGCACAGGGGGTCAAGCTCCTACGAGCAGTACTTC.

This clonotype was detected many times. The rearrangement joins TRBV6-5 to TRBJ1-1, with D perhaps TRBD1 (5 bases). CDR1 MNHEY and CDR2 SVGAGI come from the germline V gene. CDR3 length equals 15 residues. Trimming took 7 bases from V and 6 from J, leaving 21 bases between them. The CDR3 spells CASTSTGSQGSEAFF. CDR3 sequence (DNA): TGTGCCAGCACTTCGACGGGAAGCCAGGGCTCTGAAGCTTTCTTT.

Concerning this clonotype itself: The CDR3 carries no conserved terminal phenylalanine or tryptophan, so it likely arises from a read error. The V call is TRBV7-9, the J call TRBJ2-5, with D perhaps TRBD2 (5 bases). The CDR3 contains 17 residues. Looked up from germline, CDR1 is SEHNR and CDR2 is FQNEAQ (reference sequence). Trimming took off 4 bases at V and 2 bases at J, with 20 bases between the two ends. CDR3: CASSSRAFGGSQETQYS. CDR3 DNA sequence: TGTGCCAGCAGCTCAAGGGCCTTTGGAGGCTCACAAGAGACCCAGTACTCC.

With regard to this clonotype: A clone one base away is much larger, so this may be a read error. The chain has TRBV7-9 and TRBJ2-5; D possibly matches TRBD1 or TRBD2 (5 bases each). This CDR3 is built from 14 residues. The germline V gene has CDR1 SEHNR and CDR2 FQNEAQ (reference sequence). The CDR3 region is CASSQGPNQETQHF. CDR3 sequence (DNA): TGTGCCAGCAGCCAGGGACCGAACCAAGAGACCCAGCACTTC.

Remarks on this clonotype: This clone may be a read error of a much larger clone one base away. The V call is TRBV4-3, the J call TRBJ2-2, with D hard to call. Germline assignment: CDR1 LGHNA and CDR2 YSLEER. CDR3 length: 16 amino acids. V was cut by 6 bases and J by 4 bases, with 18 bases left in between. CDR3 sequence: CASREAHTSITGELFF. For the CDR3, the DNA is TGCGCCAGCAGGGAAGCTCACACGTCCATCACCGGGGAGCTGTTTTTT.

The sample holds many counts of this clonotype. The chain is built from TRBV20-1 and TRBJ2-1; D is perhaps TRBD1 (6 bases). Trimming took 5 bases from V and 9 from J, leaving 20 bases between them. The CDR3 extends over 14 amino acids. The germline CDR1 and CDR2 sequences are DFQATT and SNEGSKA (reference sequence). CDR3 residues: CSASGTTRYGEQFF. Written as DNA, the CDR3 is TGCAGTGCTTCCGGGACAACTCGGTATGGTGAGCAGTTCTTC.